This TCR beta chain was sequenced for a study of T cell responses to AZD1222 COVID-19 vaccine. Overall study context: The study pooled second doses at about 4 or about 12 weeks.

Findings of the study overall: Repertoire collection took place solely once the T cell response had peaked. The study found vaccine-associated CD4 TCRs spanning spike, dominant at 160-218 and 743-854.

TCRdb keeps only in-frame clones here, not all; method: immunoSEQ multiplex PCR. Here the sample spans some 120,000 clones, over 75% being singletons. This clone was detected only a few times. Its antigen is not identified. Trimming took 6 bases from V and 6 from J, leaving 16 bases between them. The CDR3 length is 14 residues. Germline loops: CDR1 SGHAT, CDR2 FQNNGV. The TCR was taken from an adult in good health. The source material was peripheral blood, sampled on day 0 of AZD1222 vaccination. V and J are TRBV11-2 and TRBJ2-3; no firm D call. CDR3 in amino acids: CASRPYSSGDTQYF. The CDR3 DNA reads TGTGCCAGCAGACCTTACTCCTCCGGCGATACGCAGTATTTT.